This T cell receptor beta chain was captured by sequencing in a study of blood T cells in healthy people across ages. Combining a sample-barcoded 5' primer with a J-beta primer mix, a second PCR ran for about 7 to 11 cycles. TCRdb used MiXCR to reprocess the 5' RACE reads, holding one entry per CDR3 protein. Counted here are more than 1,400,000 distinct CDR3 sequences, roughly 40% occurring once; the ten biggest clones make up roughly 7.9%. Trimming shortened V by 8 bases and J by 5 bases, and 22 bases separated the two germline ends. The CDR3 length is 16 residues. Germline V lookup: CDR1 LGHNA, CDR2 YNFKEQ. Only a few counts were recorded for this clonotype. Each sample yielded at least 6 million isolated PBMCs.

The TCR was taken from a woman aged 18-29 years in good health. Sample: blood. The V call is TRBV4-2, the J call TRBJ2-1; weak D call: TRBD2 (6 bases). CDR3: CASSSAGGRIDNEQFF. CDR3 nucleotides: TGTGCCAGCTCCTCTGCCGGGGGACGCATCGACAATGAGCAGTTCTTC.